One sample yielded the 21 T cell receptor beta chains listed below, sequenced in a study of blood T cell repertoires in COVID-19. The repertoire was sequenced with immunoSEQ multiplex PCR; TCRdb's copy has only in-frame clones and lacks some. The sample lists 300,000 to 350,000 clones; roughly 86% were seen once. Sequencing was performed on PBMCs or T cells enriched from blood (not recorded which). Receptor source: a woman aged 25 to 39 who had recovered from COVID-19.

This chain uses TRBV2 with TRBJ1-2, with a weak D call TRBD1 (5 bases). V was trimmed by 2 bases and J by 8 bases, leaving 15 bases between them. The CDR3 length is 14 residues. Germline assignment: CDR1 SNHLY and CDR2 FYNNEI. CDR3 sequence: CASSESGTWRGYTF. The CDR3 region has the DNA TGTGCCAGCAGTGAATCTGGGACTTGGAGAGGCTACACCTTC.

The chain recombines TRBV7-9 with TRBJ1-6; D is perhaps TRBD1 (5 bases). The germline gives CDR1 SEHNR, CDR2 FQNEAQ (reference sequence). With 5 bases removed from V and 6 bases from J, the gap between germline ends came to 11 bases. The CDR3 is 14 amino acids. The CDR3 DNA follows: TGTGCCAGCAGCCCGGGGGACTTTAATTCACCCCTCCACTTT. This gives the protein CASSPGDFNSPLHF.

This clone was counted once. V gene TRBV28 combines with J gene TRBJ2-5; tentatively, D is TRBD2 (6 bases). This CDR3 has 18 amino acids. V dropped 1 base and J dropped 5 bases, with 23 bases sitting between them. Germline CDR1 reads MDHEN; CDR2 reads SYDVKM. CDR3 loop: CASSLSPEVAGWGETQYF. CDR3 in DNA: TGTGCCAGCAGTTTATCCCCCGAGGTTGCGGGATGGGGGGAGACCCAGTACTTC. The full variable domain, its missing parts supplied by reference TRBV28 and TRBJ2-5, is DVKVTQSSRYLVKRTGEKVFLECVQDMDHENMFWYRQDPGLGLRLIYFSYDVKMKEKGDIPEGYSVSREKKERFSLILESASTNQTSMYLCASSLSPEVAGWGETQYFGPGTRLLVL.

This clone came up a few times. This chain uses TRBV12-3 or TRBV12-4 with TRBJ2-2; D remains unclear. V was clipped by 6 bases and J by 8 bases, with 13 bases between them. This CDR3 comprises 13 residues. The CDR3 region is CASSSRLGGELFF. The CDR3 region has the DNA TGTGCCAGCAGCTCCCGTCTAGGTGGGGAGCTGTTTTTT.

This clone showed up just once. The rearrangement joins TRBV13 to TRBJ2-7; perhaps TRBD2 as D (7 bases). Germline assignment: CDR1 PRHDT and CDR2 FYEKMQ (reference sequence). This CDR3 has 15 amino acids. Trimming stripped 4 bases from V and 4 bases from J, with 17 bases between. CDR3 amino acids: CASSSRRGPGYEQYF. DNA for the CDR3: TGTGCCAGCAGCTCCCGGCGGGGGCCCGGATACGAGCAGTACTTC. The full variable domain, its missing parts supplied by reference TRBV13 and TRBJ2-7, is AAGVIQSPRHLIKEKRETATLKCYPIPRHDTVYWYQQGPGQDPQFLISFYEKMQSDKGSIPDRFSAQQFSDYHSELNMSSLELGDSALYFCASSSRRGPGYEQYFGPGTRLTVT.

The rearrangement joins TRBV3-1 (or the pseudogene TRBV3-2) to TRBJ2-3, with 9 bases that match TRBD2. With 4 bases clipped from V and 4 bases from J, the junction kept 6 bases outside the gene matches. CDR1 is LGHDT, CDR2 YNNKEL, per germline (reference sequence). The CDR3 has 15 amino acids. This CDR3 reads CASSLSGSYSDTQYF. DNA for the CDR3: TGTGCCAGCAGCCTTAGCGGGAGTTATTCAGATACGCAGTATTTT.

A single count supports this clone. The genes are TRBV4-3 and TRBJ2-5, with 7 bases aligning to TRBD2. The germline V gene encodes CDR1 LGHNA and CDR2 YSLEER. The CDR3 consists of 17 residues. V dropped 4 bases and J dropped 4; count of bases not matched to a gene: 15. CDR3 DNA sequence: TGCGCCAGCAGCCGACTGCCTGCGGGGGACCGGGGAGAGACCCAGTACTTC. Translation gives CASSRLPAGDRGETQYF.

Regarding this clone: Since a much larger clone is just one base distant, this may be a read error. This chain joins TRBV5-6 and TRBJ2-7; 9 positions agree with TRBD1. CDR3 size: 13 residues. The germline V gene has CDR1 SGHDT and CDR2 YYEEEE. V trimming: 5 bases; J trimming: 5 bases; junction bases outside the gene matches: 5. The CDR3 is CASSWDRVHEQYF. DNA of the CDR3: TGTGCCAGCAGTTGGGACAGGGTCCACGAGCAGTACTTC.

V gene TRBV5-5 combines with J gene TRBJ1-6, with D possibly matching TRBD1 (6 bases). Germline-derived CDR1 and CDR2 are SGHKS and YYEKEE (reference sequence). The CDR3 length is 15 residues. Trimming left V 1 base short and J 4 bases short, with 9 bases between. CDR3 DNA: TGTGCCAGCAGCTTGTCGAGGGGGTATAATTCACCCCTCCACTTT. It codes for CASSLSRGYNSPLHF.

This clone was picked up one time. The chain joins TRBV6-2 or TRBV6-3 to TRBJ1-1, with D tentatively TRBD1 (5 bases). The germline CDR1 and CDR2 sequences are MNHEY and SVGEGT. V lost 6 bases, J lost 1 base, and 12 bases lay in between. The CDR3 length is 14 residues. CDR3 amino acids: CASSFHDRNTEAFF. In DNA, the CDR3 is TGTGCCAGCAGCTTTCACGACAGGAACACTGAAGCTTTCTTT.

The genes are TRBV6-6 and TRBJ1-1; D ambiguous. The CDR3 has 14 residues. The V end was cut by 7 bases, the J end by 4 bases, with 16 bases between. Germline V CDR1 and CDR2: MNHNY, SVGAGI (reference sequence). The CDR3 nucleotides are TGTGCCAGCAATCACGGCCCTCGGGGCACTGAAGCTTTCTTT. Residues: CASNHGPRGTEAFF.

This clone was found once. The chain has TRBV7-9 and TRBJ2-2, with 9 bases aligning to TRBD1. Germline V gives CDR1 SEHNR, CDR2 FQNEAQ (reference sequence). Trimming cost V 5 bases and J 6 bases; bases outside gene matches: 7. This CDR3 region has 15 residues. The CDR3 reads CASSLTGGNPGELFF. CDR3 in DNA: TGTGCCAGCAGCCTGACAGGGGGTAACCCCGGGGAGCTGTTTTTT.

The rearrangement uses TRBV21-1 and TRBJ1-1; the table's D call, TRBD1, has no DNA check behind it. TRBV21-1 is given as a pseudogene. CDR3 length equals 16 residues. CDR3 amino acids: CASSSAAGETNTEAFF. DNA for the CDR3: TGTGCCAGCAGCAGCGCTGCAGGGGAAACGAACACTGAAGCTTTCTTT.

The rearrangement uses TRBV24-1 and TRBJ2-1, with 8 bases identical to TRBD2. The CDR3 runs to 18 residues. Germline CDR1 and CDR2: KGHDR and SFDVKD. V trimming: 3 bases; J trimming: 7 bases; junction bases outside the gene matches: 16. CDR3 sequence (DNA): TGTGCCACCAGTGATCACCACCCCCGGAAGGGCGGGGGGAATGAGCAGTTCTTC. This encodes CATSDHHPRKGGGNEQFF.

The V and J genes are TRBV4-1 and TRBJ2-1; 8 bases fit TRBD2. Trimming removed 3 bases from V and 10 bases from J; junction bases left unmatched: 17. The CDR3 runs to 17 residues. Per the germline V gene, CDR1 is MGHRA and CDR2 is YSYEKL. In DNA, the CDR3 is TGCGCCAGCAGCCAGGCCACCGGGACTAGTCCGGTAATGGAGCAGTTCTTC. It is translated as CASSQATGTSPVMEQFF.

This clone showed up just a few times. The chain carries TRBV2 and TRBJ1-6; 10 positions match TRBD1. This CDR3 is 16 amino acids long. With V trimmed by 7 bases and J by 9 bases, 12 bases remained unmatched. Germline assignment: CDR1 SNHLY and CDR2 FYNNEI. CDR3 in amino acids: CASTNVDRGLGSPLHF. CDR3 bases: TGTGCCAGCACCAACGTTGACAGGGGGCTGGGTTCACCCCTCCACTTT.

The genes are TRBV7-9 and TRBJ2-1; 7 nucleotides align to TRBD2. From germline, CDR1 is SEHNR and CDR2 FQNEAQ (reference sequence). V trimming: 7 bases; J trimming: 7 bases; junction bases outside the gene matches: 13. The CDR3 has 15 amino acids. The CDR3 nucleotides read TGTGCCAGCACCATTCACCTAGCGGTCCCTAATGAGCAGTTCTTC. Protein: CASTIHLAVPNEQFF.

The gene calls are TRBV4-3 and TRBJ2-1; TRBD1 aligns across 11 bases. J gave up 8 bases and V 4 bases, and 16 bases lay outside the gene matches. The germline gives CDR1 LGHNA, CDR2 YSLEER. The CDR3 spans 18 residues. The CDR3 sequence: CASSPHIPGTGGIYEQFF. CDR3 DNA sequence: TGCGCCAGCAGCCCCCACATCCCCGGGACAGGGGGTATATATGAGCAGTTCTTC.

This chain joins TRBV6-1 and TRBJ2-3, with 8 bases identical to TRBD2. This CDR3 has 16 residues. The V segment lost 6 bases and the J segment 3 bases; nucleotides outside the gene matches: 11. CDR1 is MNHNS and CDR2 is SASEGT in the germline V gene. CDR3 in DNA: TGTGCCAGCAGGGAAACAGCGGGAGTAGGGACAGATACGCAGTATTTT. Protein: CASRETAGVGTDTQYF.

The genes are TRBV30 and TRBJ1-1; a possible D gene is TRBD1 (5 bases). The CDR3 sequence is 14 residues long. The germline V and J ends were trimmed by 0 bases and 12 bases, with 20 bases remaining between them. CDR1 is GTSNPN and CDR2 is SVGIG in the germline V gene (reference sequence). In nucleotides, the CDR3 is TGTGCCTGGAGTGTTGGCAGGGTGGTGGCTATGACTTTCTTT. It is translated as CAWSVGRVVAMTFF.

The DNA for the CDR3 is TGTGCCAGCAGCGTAGTAGCGGGTGGTGTTTCATACGAGCAGTACTTC. It yields the protein CASSVVAGGVSYEQYF. The rearrangement joins TRBV7-8 to TRBJ2-7; the match to TRBD2 covers 7 bases. Germline V gives CDR1 SGHVS, CDR2 FQNEAQ. The CDR3 runs 16 residues. V was pared by 5 bases and J by 4 bases, with 14 bases of the junction left unmatched.